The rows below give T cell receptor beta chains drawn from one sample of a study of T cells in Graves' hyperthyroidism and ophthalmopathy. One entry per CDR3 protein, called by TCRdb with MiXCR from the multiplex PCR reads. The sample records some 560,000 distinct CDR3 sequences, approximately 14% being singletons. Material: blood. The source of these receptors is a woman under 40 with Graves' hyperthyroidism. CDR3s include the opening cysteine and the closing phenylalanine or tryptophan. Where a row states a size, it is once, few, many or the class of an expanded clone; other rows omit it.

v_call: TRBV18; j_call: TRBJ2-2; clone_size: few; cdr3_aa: CASSPMTGNTGELFF
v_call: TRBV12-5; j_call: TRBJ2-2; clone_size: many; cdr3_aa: CASGLVRGGTNTGELFF
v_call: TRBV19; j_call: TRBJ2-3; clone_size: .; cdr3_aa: CASSSTPGGTDTQYF
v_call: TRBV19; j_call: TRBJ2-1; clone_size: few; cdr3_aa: CASSELQLAAYNEQFF
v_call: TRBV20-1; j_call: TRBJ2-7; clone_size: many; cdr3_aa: CSANYPTGGARYEQYF
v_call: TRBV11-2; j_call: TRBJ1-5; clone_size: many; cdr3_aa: CASSLDDKVNQPQHF
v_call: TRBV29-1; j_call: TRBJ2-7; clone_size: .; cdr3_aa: CSVDRGTGSYEQYF
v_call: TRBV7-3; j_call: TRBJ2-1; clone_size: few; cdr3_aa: CASSQDRGLYEQFF
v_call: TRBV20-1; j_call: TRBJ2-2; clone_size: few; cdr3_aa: CSASGEPGELFF
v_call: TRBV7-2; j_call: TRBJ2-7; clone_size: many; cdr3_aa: CASSQRTSGRGEQYF
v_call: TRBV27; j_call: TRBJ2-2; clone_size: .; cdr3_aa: CASSFEGTAGELFF
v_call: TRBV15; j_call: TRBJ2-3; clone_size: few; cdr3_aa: CATSSRGAILGDTQYF
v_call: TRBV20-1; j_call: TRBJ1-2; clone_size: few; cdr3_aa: CSARGTDNYGYTF
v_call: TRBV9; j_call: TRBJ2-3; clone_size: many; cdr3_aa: CASSEGTGSRDTQYF
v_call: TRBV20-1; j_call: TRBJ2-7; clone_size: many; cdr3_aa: CSASKQGRVNEQYF
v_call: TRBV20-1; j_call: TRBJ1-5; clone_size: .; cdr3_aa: CSASDRDNQPQHF
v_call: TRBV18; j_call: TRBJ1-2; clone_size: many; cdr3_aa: CASSPTGYDGYTF
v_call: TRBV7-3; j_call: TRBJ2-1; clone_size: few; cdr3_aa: CASSPSRGGFNEQFF
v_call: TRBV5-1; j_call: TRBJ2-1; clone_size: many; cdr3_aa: CASSLPGLAGANEQFF
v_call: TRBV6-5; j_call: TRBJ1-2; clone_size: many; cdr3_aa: CASSYSSGPWYTF
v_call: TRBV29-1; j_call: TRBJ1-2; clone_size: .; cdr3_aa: CSVTQGSGYTF
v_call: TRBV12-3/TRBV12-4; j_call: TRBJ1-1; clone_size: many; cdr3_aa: CAVRDRPNTEAFF